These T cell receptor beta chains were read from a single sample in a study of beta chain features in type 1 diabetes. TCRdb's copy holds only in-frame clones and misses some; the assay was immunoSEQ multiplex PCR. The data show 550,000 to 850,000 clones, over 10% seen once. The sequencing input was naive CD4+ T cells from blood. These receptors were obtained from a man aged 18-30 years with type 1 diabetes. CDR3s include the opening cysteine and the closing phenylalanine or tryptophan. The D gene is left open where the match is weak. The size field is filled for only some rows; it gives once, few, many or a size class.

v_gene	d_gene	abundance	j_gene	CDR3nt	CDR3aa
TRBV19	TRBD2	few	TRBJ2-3	TGTGCCAGCTCTAGCGGGGGGGCCGGTACGCAGTATTTT	CASSSGGAGTQYF
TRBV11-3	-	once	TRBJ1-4	TGTGCCAGCAGCGATCGGGGACGACCTCCGAATGAAAAACTGTTTTTT	CASSDRGRPPNEKLFF
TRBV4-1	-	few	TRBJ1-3	TGCGCCAGCAGCCAAGAAGATAGGGTGGCGGCTGGAAACACCATATATTTT	CASSQEDRVAAGNTIYF
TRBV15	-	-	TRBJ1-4	TGTGCCACCAGCAGAGACAGGGGTTCAACTAATGAAAAACTGTTTTTT	CATSRDRGSTNEKLFF
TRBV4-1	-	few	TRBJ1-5	TGCGCCAGCAGCCAAGGGACAGTCAGCAATCAGCCCCAGCATTTT	CASSQGTVSNQPQHF
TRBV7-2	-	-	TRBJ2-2	TGTGCCAGCAGCTTAGCGGGAACATCGAACACCGGGGAGCTGTTTTTT	CASSLAGTSNTGELFF
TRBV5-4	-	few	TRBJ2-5	TGTGCCAGCAGCTTGGGCGTTGAGACCCAGTACTTC	CASSLGVETQYF
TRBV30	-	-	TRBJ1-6	TGTGCCTGGAGGGGTGGAGCTACGAATTCACCCCTCCACTTT	CAWRGGATNSPLHF
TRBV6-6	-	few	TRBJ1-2	TGTGCCAGCAGTTTGGCCGCAGGGTATGGCTACACCTTC	CASSLAAGYGYTF
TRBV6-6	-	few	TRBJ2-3	TGTGCCAGCAGTTACAGATGGAGGGGGATCGCAGATACGCAGTATTTT	CASSYRWRGIADTQYF
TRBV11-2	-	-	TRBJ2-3	TGTGCCAGCAGCTTAGGAGTCGAGACAAATACGCAGTATTTT	CASSLGVETNTQYF
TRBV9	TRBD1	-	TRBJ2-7	TGTGCCAGCAGCGTAGCCGGGACAGAAGTCCCCTACGAGCAGTACTTC	CASSVAGTEVPYEQYF
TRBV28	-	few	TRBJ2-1	TGTGCCAGCAGCCCAGGGTTGACAGGCCCTTACAATGAGCAGTTCTTC	CASSPGLTGPYNEQFF
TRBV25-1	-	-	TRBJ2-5	TGTGCCAGCAGCGAACGTGGGGCCCCCCAAGAGACCCAGTACTTC	CASSERGAPQETQYF
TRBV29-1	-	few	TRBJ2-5	TGCAGCGTTGAGGCAGGCCCAGAGACCCAGTACTTC	CSVEAGPETQYF
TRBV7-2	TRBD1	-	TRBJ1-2	TGTGCCAGCAGCTTAGCGGGGACAGGGTACGGTGATAACTATGGCTACACCTTC	CASSLAGTGYGDNYGYTF
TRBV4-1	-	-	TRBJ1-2	TGCGCCAGCAGCCAAGGTCAGTCTCACTATGGCTACACCTTC	CASSQGQSHYGYTF
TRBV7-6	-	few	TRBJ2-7	TGTGCCAGCAGCCCATCCGGGGTTAGCTCCTACGAGCAGTACTTC	CASSPSGVSSYEQYF
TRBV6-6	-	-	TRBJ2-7	TGTGCCAGCAGTTACGGTGGCAAGCCGGCGATCAAGCAGTACTTC	CASSYGGKPAIKQYF
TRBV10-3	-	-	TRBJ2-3	TGTGCCATCAGTGACTTGGTCAGCACAGATACGCAGTATTTT	CAISDLVSTDTQYF
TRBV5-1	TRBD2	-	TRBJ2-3	TGCGCCAGCAGGACTAGCGGGGTTACAGATACGCAGTATTTT	CASRTSGVTDTQYF
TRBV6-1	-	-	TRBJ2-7	TGTGCCAGCAGTTCGGGACAAGCTCTTGGGGAGCAGTACTTC	CASSSGQALGEQYF
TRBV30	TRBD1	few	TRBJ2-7	TGTGCCTGGAGTACAGGGGGTTCCTACGAGCAGTACTTC	CAWSTGGSYEQYF
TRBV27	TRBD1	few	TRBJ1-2	TGTGCCAGCATCAATTATCGTCCGGGACAGGGAACCTATGGCTACACCTTC	CASINYRPGQGTYGYTF
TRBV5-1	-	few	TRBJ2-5	TGCGCCAGCAGCTCGCCCGGGACGATCCAAGAGACCCAGTACTTC	CASSSPGTIQETQYF
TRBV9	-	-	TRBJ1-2	TGTGCCAGCAGCGTAGCTGGGACTGACTATGGCTACACCTTC	CASSVAGTDYGYTF
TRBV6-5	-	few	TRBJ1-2	TGTGCCAGCAGTGGTCGCCAGGGTGACTATGGCTACACCTTC	CASSGRQGDYGYTF
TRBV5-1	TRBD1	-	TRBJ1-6	TGCGCCAGCAGCTTGGCCGGGACAGATAATTCACCCCTCCACTTT	CASSLAGTDNSPLHF
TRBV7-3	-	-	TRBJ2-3	TGTGCCAGCAGCTTAAACGGGGGCCAGGATACGCAGTATTTT	CASSLNGGQDTQYF
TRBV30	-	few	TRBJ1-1	TGTGCCTGGAGTGACGGGGGCGGTACTGAAGCTTTCTTT	CAWSDGGGTEAFF
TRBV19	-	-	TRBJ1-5	TGTGCCAGTAGTATAGTCACAAATCAGCCCCAGCATTTT	CASSIVTNQPQHF
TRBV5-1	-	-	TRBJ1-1	TGCGCCAGCAGCTTGGCCTGGGGGGCGAACACTGAAGCTTTCTTT	CASSLAWGANTEAFF
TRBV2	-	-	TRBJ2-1	TGTGCCAGCAATACGGATGGAGTTTCCTACAATGAGCAGTTCTTC	CASNTDGVSYNEQFF
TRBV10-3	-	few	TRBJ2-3	TGTGCCATCAGTGAGTCCAGGCTAAGCACAGATACGCAGTATTTT	CAISESRLSTDTQYF
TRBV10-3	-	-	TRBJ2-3	TGTGCCATCAGCCGTAATGACCGGGATACGCAGTATTTT	CAISRNDRDTQYF
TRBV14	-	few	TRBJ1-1	TGTGCCAGCAGCCCGGAGTGGGCAACTGAAGCTTTCTTT	CASSPEWATEAFF
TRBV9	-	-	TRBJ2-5	TGTGCCAGCAGCGTAGTGGGTCAGGGGATACGGGAGACCCAGTACTTC	CASSVVGQGIRETQYF
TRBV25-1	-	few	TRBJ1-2	TGTGCCAGCAGTGAAGATGGGGTACAGTTCGTTAATGGCTACACCTTC	CASSEDGVQFVNGYTF
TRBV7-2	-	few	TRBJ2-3	TGTGCCAGCAGCTATGGGGATACGCAGTATTTT	CASSYGDTQYF
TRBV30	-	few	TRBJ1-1	TGTGCCTGGAGTGTTATGAACACTGAAGCTTTCTTT	CAWSVMNTEAFF
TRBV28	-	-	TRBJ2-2	TGTGCCAGCAGTCAACAGGTCACCGGGGAGCTGTTTTTT	CASSQQVTGELFF
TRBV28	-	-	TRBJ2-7	TGTGCCAGCAGCCTACCTGGGGGTTACGAGCAGTACTTC	CASSLPGGYEQYF
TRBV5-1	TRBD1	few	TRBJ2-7	TGCGCCAGCAGCTCCGACAGGGGAGGATTTTACGAGCAGTACTTC	CASSSDRGGFYEQYF
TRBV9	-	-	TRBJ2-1	TGTGCCAGCAGCGTATCGGGCTTCAGGGATGAGCAGTTCTTC	CASSVSGFRDEQFF
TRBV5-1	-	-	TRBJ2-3	TGCGCCACTCAACAGGGGACTAGCACAGATACGCAGTATTTT	CATQQGTSTDTQYF
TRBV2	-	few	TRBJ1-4	TGTGCCAGCGCTATCTCTGAAAAACTGTTTTTT	CASAISEKLFF
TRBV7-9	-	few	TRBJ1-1	TGTGCCAGCAGCTGGTATGGCGGGACTGAAGCTTTCTTT	CASSWYGGTEAFF
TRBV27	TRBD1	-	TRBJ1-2	TGTGCCAGCAGTCCTCAGGGGGAAGGCTATGGCTACACCTTC	CASSPQGEGYGYTF
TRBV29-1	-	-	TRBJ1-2	TGCAGCGTTGTAGGACGGATGACTAACTATGGCTACACCTTC	CSVVGRMTNYGYTF
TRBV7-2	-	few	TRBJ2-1	TGTGCCAGCAGCTTAGATCGAAAGGTAGAGGGTGAGCAGTTCTTC	CASSLDRKVEGEQFF
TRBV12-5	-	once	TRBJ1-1	TGTGCTAGTGGTTTGGCCTTTCTAGGCACCGGACACAAGTTTGAAGCTTTCTTT	CASGLAFLGTGHKFEAFF
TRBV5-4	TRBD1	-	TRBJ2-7	TGTGCCAGCAGCACCGGGACAGGGTACGAGCAGTACTTC	CASSTGTGYEQYF
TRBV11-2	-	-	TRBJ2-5	TGTGCCAGCAGCTCATTGTCCATCGGGGAGACCCAGTACTTC	CASSSLSIGETQYF
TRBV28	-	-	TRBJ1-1	TGTGCCAGCAGTTCGCCCCGGGACCCAAGAGAGGCTTTCTTT	CASSSPRDPREAFF
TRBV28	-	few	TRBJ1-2	TGTGCCAGCAGTATGGAGAGCTATGGCTACACCTTC	CASSMESYGYTF
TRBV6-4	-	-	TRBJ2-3	TGTGCCAGCAGTGACTCGGGCACCACAGATACGCAGTATTTT	CASSDSGTTDTQYF
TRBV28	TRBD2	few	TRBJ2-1	TGTGCCAGCAGTAGGACGGGACTAACTCAACACAATGAGCAGTTCTTC	CASSRTGLTQHNEQFF
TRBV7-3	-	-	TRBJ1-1	TGTGCCAGCAGCTTAGCGCCTGGCGGGGCGAACACTGAAGCTTTCTTT	CASSLAPGGANTEAFF
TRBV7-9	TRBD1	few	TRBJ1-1	TGTGCCAGCAGCCTACGGGGGACAGGGACCAAAGCTTTCTTT	CASSLRGTGTKAFF